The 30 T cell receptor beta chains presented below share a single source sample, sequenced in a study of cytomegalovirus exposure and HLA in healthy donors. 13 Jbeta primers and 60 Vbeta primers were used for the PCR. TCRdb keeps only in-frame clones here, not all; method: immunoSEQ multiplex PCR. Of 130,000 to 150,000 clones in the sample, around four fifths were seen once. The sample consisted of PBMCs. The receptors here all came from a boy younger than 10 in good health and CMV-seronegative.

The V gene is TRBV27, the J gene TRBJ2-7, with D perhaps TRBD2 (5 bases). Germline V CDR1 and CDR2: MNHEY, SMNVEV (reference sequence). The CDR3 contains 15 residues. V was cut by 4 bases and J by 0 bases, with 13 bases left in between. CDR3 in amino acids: CASSSLLEGSYEQYF. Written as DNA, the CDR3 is TGTGCCAGCAGTTCTCTCCTAGAGGGCTCCTACGAGCAGTACTTC.

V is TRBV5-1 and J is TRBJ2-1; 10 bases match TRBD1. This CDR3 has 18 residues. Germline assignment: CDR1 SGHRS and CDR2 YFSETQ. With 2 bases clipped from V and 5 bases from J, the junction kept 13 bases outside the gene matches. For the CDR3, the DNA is TGCGCCAGCAGCTTTATATGGGGGACAGGGGTTATGGACAATGAGCAGTTCTTC. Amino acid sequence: CASSFIWGTGVMDNEQFF. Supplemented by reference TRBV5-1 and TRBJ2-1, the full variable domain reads KAGVTQTPRYLIKTRGQQVTLSCSPISGHRSVSWYQQTPGQGLQFLFEYFSETQRNKGNFPGRFSGRQFSNSRSEMNVSTLELGDSALYLCASSFIWGTGVMDNEQFFGPGTRLTVL.

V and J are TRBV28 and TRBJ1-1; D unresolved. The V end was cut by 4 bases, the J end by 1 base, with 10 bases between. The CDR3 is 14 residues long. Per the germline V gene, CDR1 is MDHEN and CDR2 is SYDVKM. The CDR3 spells CASSSTAGNTEAFF. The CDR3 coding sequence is TGTGCCAGCAGTTCGACGGCGGGGAACACTGAAGCTTTCTTT.

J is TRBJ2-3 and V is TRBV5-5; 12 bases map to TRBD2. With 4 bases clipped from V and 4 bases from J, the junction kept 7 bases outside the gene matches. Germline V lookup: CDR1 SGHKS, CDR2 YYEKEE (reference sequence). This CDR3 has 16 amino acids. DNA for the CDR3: TGTGCCAGCAGCCCTATACTAGCGGGGGGTTCAGATACGCAGTATTTT. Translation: CASSPILAGGSDTQYF.

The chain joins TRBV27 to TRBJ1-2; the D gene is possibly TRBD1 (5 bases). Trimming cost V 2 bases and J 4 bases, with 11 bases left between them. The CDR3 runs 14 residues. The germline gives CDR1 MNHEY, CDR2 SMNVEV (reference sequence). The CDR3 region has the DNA TGTGCCAGCAGTTTACAGGGCCAGCGCTATGGCTACACCTTC. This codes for CASSLQGQRYGYTF.

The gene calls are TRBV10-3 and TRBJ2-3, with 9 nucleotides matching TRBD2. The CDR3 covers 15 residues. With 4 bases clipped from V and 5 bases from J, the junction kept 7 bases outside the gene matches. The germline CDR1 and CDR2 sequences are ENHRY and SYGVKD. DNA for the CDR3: TGTGCCATCAGTGCCGGTGGGACTAGCCAAGATACGCAGTATTTT. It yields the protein CAISAGGTSQDTQYF.

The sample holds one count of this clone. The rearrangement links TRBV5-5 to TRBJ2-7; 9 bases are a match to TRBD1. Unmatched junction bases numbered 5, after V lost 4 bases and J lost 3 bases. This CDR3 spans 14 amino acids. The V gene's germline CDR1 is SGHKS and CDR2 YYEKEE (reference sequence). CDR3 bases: TGTGCCAGCAGCAAGACAGGGGGGAACTACGAGCAGTACTTC. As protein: CASSKTGGNYEQYF.

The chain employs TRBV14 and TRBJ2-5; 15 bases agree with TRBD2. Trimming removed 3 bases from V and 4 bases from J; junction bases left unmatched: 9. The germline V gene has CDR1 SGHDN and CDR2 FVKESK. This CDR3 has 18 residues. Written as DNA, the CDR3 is TGTGCCAGCAGCCAGGGACTAGCGGGAGGCTACGAGAGAGAGACCCAGTACTTC. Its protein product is CASSQGLAGGYERETQYF.

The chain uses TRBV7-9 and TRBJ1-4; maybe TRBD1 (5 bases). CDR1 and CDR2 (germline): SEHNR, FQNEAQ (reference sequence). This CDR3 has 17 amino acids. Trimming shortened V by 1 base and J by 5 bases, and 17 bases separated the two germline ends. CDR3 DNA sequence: TGTGCCAGCAGCTTAGGAGGCAGGCCTCGGGGGAATGAAAAACTGTTTTTT. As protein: CASSLGGRPRGNEKLFF.

This CDR3 reads CASSYWDRGHNEQFF. CDR3 bases: TGTGCCAGCAGTTACTGGGACAGGGGCCACAATGAGCAGTTCTTC. V gene TRBV6-5 combines with J gene TRBJ2-1; 10 bases line up with TRBD1. This CDR3 region has 15 residues. Germline loops: CDR1 MNHEY, CDR2 SVGAGI. Germline trimming cut 1 base from V and 5 bases from J; bases unmatched to any gene: 2.

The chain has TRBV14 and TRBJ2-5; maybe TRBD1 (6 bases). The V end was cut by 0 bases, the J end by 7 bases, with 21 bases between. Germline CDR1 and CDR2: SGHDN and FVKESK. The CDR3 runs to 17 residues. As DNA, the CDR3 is TGTGCCAGCAGCCAAGATCGAGCATTACAGGGAGATGGGACCCAGTACTTC. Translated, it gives CASSQDRALQGDGTQYF.

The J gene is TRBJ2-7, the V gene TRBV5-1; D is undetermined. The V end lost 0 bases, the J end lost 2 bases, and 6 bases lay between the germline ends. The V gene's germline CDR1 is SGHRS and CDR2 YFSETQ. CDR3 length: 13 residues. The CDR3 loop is CASSLADTYEQYF. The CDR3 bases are TGCGCCAGCAGCTTGGCTGACACCTACGAGCAGTACTTC.

CDR3 DNA sequence: TGCGCCAGCAGCCAGTTATTGAACACTGAAGCTTTCTTT. Encoded protein: CASSQLLNTEAFF. The gene calls are TRBV5-1 and TRBJ1-1; D not certain. Per the germline V gene, CDR1 is SGHRS and CDR2 is YFSETQ. V gave up 4 bases and J gave up 0 bases, with 7 bases separating them. The CDR3 has 13 residues.

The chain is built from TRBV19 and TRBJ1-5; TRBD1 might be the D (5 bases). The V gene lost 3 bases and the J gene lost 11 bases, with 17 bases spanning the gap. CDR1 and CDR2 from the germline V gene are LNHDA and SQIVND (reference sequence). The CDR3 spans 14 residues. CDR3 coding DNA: TGTGCCAGTAGTATTCAGACAGCGTTTGCAGCCCAGCATTTT. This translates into CASSIQTAFAAQHF.

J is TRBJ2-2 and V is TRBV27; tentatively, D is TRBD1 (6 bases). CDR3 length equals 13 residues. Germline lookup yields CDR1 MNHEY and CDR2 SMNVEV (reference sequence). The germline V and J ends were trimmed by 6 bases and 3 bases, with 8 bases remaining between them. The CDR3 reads CASRSGDTGELFF. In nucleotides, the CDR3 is TGTGCCAGCAGATCAGGGGACACCGGGGAGCTGTTTTTT.

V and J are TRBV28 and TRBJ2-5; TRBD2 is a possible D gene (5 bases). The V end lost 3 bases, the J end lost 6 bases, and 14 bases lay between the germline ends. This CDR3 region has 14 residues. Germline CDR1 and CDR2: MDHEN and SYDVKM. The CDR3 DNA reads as TGTGCCAGCAGTTTCGTGATGGACGGGAAGACCCAGTACTTC. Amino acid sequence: CASSFVMDGKTQYF.

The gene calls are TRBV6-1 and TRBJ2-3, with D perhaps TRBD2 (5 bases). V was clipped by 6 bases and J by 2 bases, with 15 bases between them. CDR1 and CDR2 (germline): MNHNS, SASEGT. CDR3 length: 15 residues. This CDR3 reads CASRLTLGATDTQYF. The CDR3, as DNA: TGTGCCAGCAGGCTGACATTGGGAGCCACAGATACGCAGTATTTT.

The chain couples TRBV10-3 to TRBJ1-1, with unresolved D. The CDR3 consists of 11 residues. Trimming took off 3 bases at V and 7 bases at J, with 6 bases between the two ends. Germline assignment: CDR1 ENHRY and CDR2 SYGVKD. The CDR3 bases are TGTGCCATCAGTGATATCGGTGAAGCTTTCTTT. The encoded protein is CAISDIGEAFF.

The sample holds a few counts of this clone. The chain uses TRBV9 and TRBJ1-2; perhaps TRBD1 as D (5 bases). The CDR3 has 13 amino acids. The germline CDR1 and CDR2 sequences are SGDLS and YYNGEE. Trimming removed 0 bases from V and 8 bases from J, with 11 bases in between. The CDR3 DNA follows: TGTGCCAGCAGCGTAGCGGCGGGGCGGGGCTACACCTTC. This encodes CASSVAAGRGYTF.

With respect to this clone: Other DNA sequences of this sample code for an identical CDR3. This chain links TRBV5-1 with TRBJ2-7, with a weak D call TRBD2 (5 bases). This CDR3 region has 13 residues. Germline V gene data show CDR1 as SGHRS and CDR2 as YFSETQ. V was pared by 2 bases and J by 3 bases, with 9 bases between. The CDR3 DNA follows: TGCGCCAGCAGCTTAGAGGGTCTCTACGAGCAGTACTTC. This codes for CASSLEGLYEQYF. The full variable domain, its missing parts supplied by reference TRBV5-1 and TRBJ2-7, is KAGVTQTPRYLIKTRGQQVTLSCSPISGHRSVSWYQQTPGQGLQFLFEYFSETQRNKGNFPGRFSGRQFSNSRSEMNVSTLELGDSALYLCASSLEGLYEQYFGPGTRLTVT.

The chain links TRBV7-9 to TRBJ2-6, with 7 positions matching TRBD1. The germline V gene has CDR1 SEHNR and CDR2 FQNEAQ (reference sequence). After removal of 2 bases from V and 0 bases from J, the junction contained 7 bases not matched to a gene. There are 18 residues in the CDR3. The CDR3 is CASSLLGQYSSGANVLTF. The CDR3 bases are TGTGCCAGCAGCTTATTGGGACAGTATAGCTCTGGGGCCAACGTCCTGACTTTC.

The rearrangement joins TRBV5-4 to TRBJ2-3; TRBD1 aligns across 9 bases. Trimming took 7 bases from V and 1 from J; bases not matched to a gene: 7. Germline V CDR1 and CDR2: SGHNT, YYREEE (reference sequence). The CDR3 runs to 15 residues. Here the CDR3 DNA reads TGTGCCAGCTCCCGGGACAGGGATGGCACAGATACGCAGTATTTT. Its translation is CASSRDRDGTDTQYF.

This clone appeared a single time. CDR3 in amino acids: CASSVDPTGGLLNGYTF. DNA of the CDR3: TGTGCCAGCAGCGTTGACCCGACAGGGGGCCTGTTAAATGGCTACACCTTC. The V gene is TRBV9, the J gene TRBJ1-2; 10 bases match TRBD1. The germline V gene encodes CDR1 SGDLS and CDR2 YYNGEE. The V segment lost 2 bases and the J segment 6 bases; nucleotides outside the gene matches: 13. This CDR3 contains 17 residues.

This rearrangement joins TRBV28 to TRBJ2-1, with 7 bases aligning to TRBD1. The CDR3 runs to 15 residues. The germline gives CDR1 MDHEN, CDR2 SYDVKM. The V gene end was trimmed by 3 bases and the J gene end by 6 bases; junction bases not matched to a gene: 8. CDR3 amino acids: CASSFGQGVPNEQFF. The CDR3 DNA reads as TGTGCCAGCAGTTTTGGGCAGGGGGTCCCCAATGAGCAGTTCTTC. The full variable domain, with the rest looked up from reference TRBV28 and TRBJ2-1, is DVKVTQSSRYLVKRTGEKVFLECVQDMDHENMFWYRQDPGLGLRLIYFSYDVKMKEKGDIPEGYSVSREKKERFSLILESASTNQTSMYLCASSFGQGVPNEQFFGPGTRLTVL.

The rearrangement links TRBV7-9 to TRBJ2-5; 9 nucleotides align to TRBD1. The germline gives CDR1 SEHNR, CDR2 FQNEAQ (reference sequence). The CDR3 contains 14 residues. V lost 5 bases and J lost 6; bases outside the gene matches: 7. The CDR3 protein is CASSGGTGRKTQYF. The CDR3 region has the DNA TGTGCCAGCAGCGGAGGGACAGGGAGGAAGACCCAGTACTTC.

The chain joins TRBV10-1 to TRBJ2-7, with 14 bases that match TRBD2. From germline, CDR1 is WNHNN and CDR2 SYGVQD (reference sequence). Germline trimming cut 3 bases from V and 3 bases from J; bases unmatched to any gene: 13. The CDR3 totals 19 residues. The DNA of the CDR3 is TGCGCCAGCAGTGAAGGTTTCGGACTAGCGGGAGGATCCAACTACGAGCAGTACTTC. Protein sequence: CASSEGFGLAGGSNYEQYF.

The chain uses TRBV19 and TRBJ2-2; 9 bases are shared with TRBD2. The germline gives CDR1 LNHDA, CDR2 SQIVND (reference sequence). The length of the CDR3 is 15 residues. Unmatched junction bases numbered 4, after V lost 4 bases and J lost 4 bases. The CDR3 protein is CASSRAGGGTGELFF. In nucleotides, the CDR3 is TGTGCCAGTAGTAGGGCGGGGGGGGGCACCGGGGAGCTGTTTTTT.

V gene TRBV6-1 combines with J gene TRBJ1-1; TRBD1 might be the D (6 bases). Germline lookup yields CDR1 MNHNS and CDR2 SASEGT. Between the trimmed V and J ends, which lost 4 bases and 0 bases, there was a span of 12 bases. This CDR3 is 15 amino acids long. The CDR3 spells CASSVSDRLNTEAFF. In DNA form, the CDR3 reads TGTGCCAGCAGTGTGTCGGACAGATTGAACACTGAAGCTTTCTTT.

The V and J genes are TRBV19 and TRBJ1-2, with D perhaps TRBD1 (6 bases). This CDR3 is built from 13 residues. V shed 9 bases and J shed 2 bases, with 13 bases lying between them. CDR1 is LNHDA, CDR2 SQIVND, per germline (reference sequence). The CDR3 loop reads CASLRGINYGYTF. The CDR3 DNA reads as TGTGCCAGCCTCAGGGGTATCAACTATGGCTACACCTTC.

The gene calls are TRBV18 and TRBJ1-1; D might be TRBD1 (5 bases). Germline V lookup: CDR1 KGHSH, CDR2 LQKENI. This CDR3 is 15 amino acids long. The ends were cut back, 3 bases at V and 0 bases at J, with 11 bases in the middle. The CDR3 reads CASSPDGGMNTEAFF. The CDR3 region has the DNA TGTGCCAGCTCACCCGACGGGGGGATGAACACTGAAGCTTTCTTT.